The following is a T cell receptor beta chain sequence with its context. The repertoire was sequenced with immunoSEQ multiplex PCR; TCRdb's copy has only in-frame clones and lacks some. In the table there are around 120,000 clones, nearly 90% of which are singletons. The entry originates in a study of blood T cell repertoires in COVID-19. Study summary: Sites in the United States, Italy and Spain provided acute and convalescent COVID-19 samples. From T cells, B-cell-depleted T cells, or PBMCs came the material, which was cDNA or gDNA.

The Seattle site enrolled patients during active infection and followed them longitudinally. V lost 4 bases, J lost 9 bases, and 10 bases lay in between. This CDR3 contains 12 residues. The germline CDR1 and CDR2 sequences are LNHDA and SQIVND (reference sequence). The chain carries TRBV19 and TRBJ2-1; tentatively, D is TRBD2 (6 bases). This TCR was recovered from a woman aged 60 to 75 with COVID-19, enrolled during active disease. Sequenced: peripheral blood. CDR3: CASSNSGVEQFF. In DNA form, the CDR3 reads TGTGCCAGTAGTAACTCGGGAGTTGAGCAGTTCTTC. The whole variable domain, filled in from reference TRBV19 and TRBJ2-1, reads DGGITQSPKYLFRKEGQNVTLSCEQNLNHDAMYWYRQDPGQGLRLIYYSQIVNDFQKGDIAEGYSVSREKKESFPLTVTSAQKNPTAFYLCASSNSGVEQFFGPGTRLTVL.